The source of this T cell receptor beta chain is a study of low-dose radiotherapy and immunotherapy resistance in tumors. Looking at the study overall: Treatment consisted of nivolumab 240 mg every two weeks and ipilimumab 1 mg/kg every six weeks, given intravenously to patients. Patients received cyclophosphamide 200 mg/m2 intravenously every two weeks, the day before radiation-immunotherapy.

Stated time point: before trial treatment. Each eligible patient had an advanced solid tumor, and these tumors lacked tumor-infiltrating lymphocytes. This clonotype was observed at least ten times. Primers used for first-strand cDNA, a TRAV- and TRBV-specific set, covered both alpha and beta chains. TCRs were put through roughly 19 PCR cycles of amplification with Phusion. A constant-region primer and the V-primer adapter served as the primer pair. mRNA that had been isolated underwent amplification through in vitro transcription. A single record per CDR3 protein comes from TCRdb applying MiXCR to the reads. The table shows approximately 90,000 distinct CDR3 sequences, with over 15% occurring only once. Germline CDR1 reads SQVTM; CDR2 reads ANQGSEA. V lost 7 bases and J 0 bases, leaving 16 bases between the germline ends. This CDR3 region has 15 residues.

Sample: PBMCs, taken before treatment. The TCR originated in a male donor with prostate cancer. This chain connects TRBV29-1 to TRBJ1-3; D perhaps matches TRBD1 (5 bases). The CDR3 sequence is CSARTGATSGNTIYF. DNA of the CDR3: TGCAGCGCACGAACTGGGGCCACCTCTGGAAACACCATATATTTT.